This T cell receptor (beta chain) was sequenced for a study of T cells in narcolepsy. Whole-study context: Patients with NT1 or NT2 and healthy control donors were enrolled.

In regard to this clone: Its specificity is not known.

V shed 5 bases and J 10 bases; nucleotides not matched to a gene: 10. The germline V gene has CDR1 SGHAT and CDR2 FQNNGV. The CDR3 covers 15 residues. Study-level results: Autoreactive clonotypes reportedly recurred in blood of same and different patients, not controls. HCRT-specific and TRIB2-specific autoreactive clonotypes appeared among same-patient CSF and blood CD4+ clonotypes. No autoreactive T cell clone sequences appeared in some memory CD4+ repertoires.

Profiled with immunoSEQ multiplex PCR; TCRdb holds only in-frame clones, not every one. The table has under 30,000 clones, about 80% seen once; the top ten hold around 3.3%. V usage is TRBV11-2 and J usage is TRBJ2-1, with 11 bases that match TRBD2. This clonotype was obtained from a human donor with narcolepsy. Material: CD45RA- memory CD4+ T cells from PBMCs. The CDR3 here is CASSPIAGGLWEQFF. Here the CDR3 DNA reads TGTGCCAGCAGCCCAATAGCGGGGGGGCTCTGGGAGCAGTTCTTC.